This TCR beta chain was profiled in a study of coeliac disease. Trimming took 2 bases from V and 1 from J, leaving 17 bases between them. Germline loops: CDR1 ENHRY, CDR2 SYGVKD. The CDR3 is made up of 17 amino acids. The data were produced by immunoSEQ multiplex PCR, yet TCRdb's version contains in-frame clones alone and is incomplete. The repertoire holds about 7,000 clones, about 78% seen once, with 6% to 7% in the top ten. The V and J genes are TRBV10-3 and TRBJ1-2, with a tentative D call TRBD1 (5 bases). Sequenced sample: lamina propria lymphocytes from the gut. The TCR comes from a man aged 25 to 40 with celiac disease. The CDR3 protein is CAISEGRAGQINYGYTF. The CDR3 DNA reads as TGTGCCATCAGTGAGGGGAGGGCAGGACAAATTAACTATGGCTACACCTTC.